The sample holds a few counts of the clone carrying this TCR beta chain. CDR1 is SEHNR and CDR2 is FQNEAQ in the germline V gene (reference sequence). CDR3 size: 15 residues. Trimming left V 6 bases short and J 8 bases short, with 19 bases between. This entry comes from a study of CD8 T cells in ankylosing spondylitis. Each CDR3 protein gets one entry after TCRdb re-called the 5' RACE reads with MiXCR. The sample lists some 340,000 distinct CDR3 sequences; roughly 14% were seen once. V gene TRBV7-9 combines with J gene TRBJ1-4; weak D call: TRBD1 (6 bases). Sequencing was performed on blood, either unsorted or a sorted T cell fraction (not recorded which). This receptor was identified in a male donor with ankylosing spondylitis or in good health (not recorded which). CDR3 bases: TGTGCCAGCAGTCCCGGACAGACCGGGGTCGAAAAACTGTTTTTT. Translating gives CASSPGQTGVEKLFF.